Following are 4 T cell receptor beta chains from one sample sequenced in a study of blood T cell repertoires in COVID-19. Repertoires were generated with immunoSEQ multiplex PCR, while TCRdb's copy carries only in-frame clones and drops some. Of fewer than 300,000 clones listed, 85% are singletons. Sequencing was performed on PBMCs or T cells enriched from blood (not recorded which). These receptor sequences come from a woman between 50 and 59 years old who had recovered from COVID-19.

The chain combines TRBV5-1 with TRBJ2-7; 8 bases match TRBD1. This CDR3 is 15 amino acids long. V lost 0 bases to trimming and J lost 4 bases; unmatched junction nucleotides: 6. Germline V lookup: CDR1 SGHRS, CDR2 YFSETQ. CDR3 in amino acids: CASSLVSGTGYEQYF. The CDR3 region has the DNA TGCGCCAGCAGCTTGGTCTCCGGGACAGGTTACGAGCAGTACTTC.

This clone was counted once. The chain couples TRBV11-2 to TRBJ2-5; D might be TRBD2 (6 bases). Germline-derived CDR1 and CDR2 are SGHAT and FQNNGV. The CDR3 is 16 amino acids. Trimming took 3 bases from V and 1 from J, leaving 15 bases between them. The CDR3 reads CASSLGGALSQETQYF. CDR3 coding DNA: TGTGCCAGCAGCTTGGGCGGGGCCCTTTCCCAAGAGACCCAGTACTTC.

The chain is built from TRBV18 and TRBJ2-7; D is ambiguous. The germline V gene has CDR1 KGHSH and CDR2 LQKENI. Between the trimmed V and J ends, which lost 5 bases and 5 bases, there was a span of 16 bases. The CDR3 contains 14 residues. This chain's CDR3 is CASSSMLDANEQYF. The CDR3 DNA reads TGTGCCAGCTCATCAATGCTAGACGCGAACGAGCAGTACTTC.

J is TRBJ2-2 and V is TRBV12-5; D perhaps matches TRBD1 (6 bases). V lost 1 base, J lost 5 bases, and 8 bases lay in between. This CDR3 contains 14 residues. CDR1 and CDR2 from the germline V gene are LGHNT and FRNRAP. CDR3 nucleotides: TGTGCTAGTGGTTTGGGGCAGGGGACCGGGGAGCTGTTTTTT. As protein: CASGLGQGTGELFF.